This T cell receptor (beta chain) was identified in a study of T cell repertoires in cytomegalovirus infection. This clonotype was detected a few times. TCRdb reprocessed the reads with MiXCR, giving one entry per CDR3 protein. The data show more than 650,000 distinct CDR3 sequences, 35% seen once. The CDR3 length is 12 residues. V lost 11 bases, J lost 0 bases, and 10 bases lay in between. Looked up from germline, CDR1 is MDHEN and CDR2 is SYDVKM. This receptor was obtained from a human donor in good health (CMV status not recorded). Some clones in this sample may be carry-over from other donors' samples. The sequencing input was PBMCs. The V and J genes are TRBV28 and TRBJ1-1; D gene unclear. For the CDR3, the DNA is TGTGCCGGATCTCGTCTGAACACTGAAGCTTTCTTT. This codes for CAGSRLNTEAFF. The full variable domain, in which reference TRBV28 and TRBJ1-1 provide the parts outside the CDR3, is DVKVTQSSRYLVKRTGEKVFLECVQDMDHENMFWYRQDPGLGLRLIYFSYDVKMKEKGDIPEGYSVSREKKERFSLILESASTNQTSMYLCAGSRLNTEAFFGQGTRLTVV.